Below are 17 T cell receptor beta chains sequenced from a single sample in a study of T cell repertoires in cytomegalovirus infection. TCRdb passed the reads through MiXCR, listing each CDR3 protein once. The sample includes more than 400,000 distinct CDR3 sequences, about 26% of them seen just once. The sample comprised PBMCs. The source is a human donor in good health (CMV status not recorded). Some clones in this sample may be carry-over from other donors' samples.

As regards this clonotype: The junction does not match germline at one end; this may be a read error. V and J are TRBV12-3 or TRBV12-4 and TRBJ2-3; D remains unclear. The CDR3 sequence is 15 residues long. CDR3 sequence reads: CASSKRVSSIDTQYF. The CDR3 bases are TGTGCCAGCAGCAAACGGGTTTCGAGCATAGATACGCAGTATTTT.

This clonotype has a handful of counts. The chain links TRBV7-2 to TRBJ2-2; TRBD2 matches at 7 bases. This CDR3 has 15 amino acids. Germline V lookup: CDR1 SGHTA, CDR2 FQGNSA. V gave up 7 bases and J gave up 8 bases; unmatched junction bases: 13. The CDR3 region is CASTLQGGLGGELFF. Written as DNA, the CDR3 is TGTGCCAGCACCCTTCAGGGAGGGCTGGGGGGGGAGCTGTTTTTT.

The chain joins TRBV5-1 to TRBJ2-3; 15 nucleotides match TRBD2. J was trimmed by 4 bases and V by 3 bases; bases with no gene match: 15. The CDR3 consists of 20 residues. CDR1 is SGHRS and CDR2 is YFSETQ in the germline V gene. The CDR3 nucleotides are TGCGCCAGCAGCTGGAGACCTCCGGGACTAGCGGGAGGAACTTCAGATACGCAGTATTTT. Translating gives CASSWRPPGLAGGTSDTQYF.

The chain employs TRBV6-2 or TRBV6-3 and TRBJ2-7; 7 bases are shared with TRBD1. Germline V gene sequence: CDR1 MNHEY, CDR2 SVGEGT. V dropped 7 bases and J dropped 0; count of bases not matched to a gene: 9. The CDR3 contains 15 residues. The CDR3 loop reads CASTETGTPSYEQYF. CDR3 DNA sequence: TGTGCCAGCACCGAGACAGGGACACCCTCCTACGAGCAGTACTTC.

The chain employs TRBV7-2 and TRBJ2-1; no clear D gene. In germline, CDR1 is SGHTA, CDR2 FQGNSA. This CDR3 spans 15 amino acids. Trimming stripped 1 base from V and 8 bases from J, with 15 bases between. This CDR3 reads CASSLEGLATYEQFF. The CDR3 DNA reads TGTGCCAGCAGCTTAGAAGGGCTCGCGACGTATGAGCAGTTCTTC. The complete variable domain, with remaining parts taken from reference TRBV7-2 and TRBJ2-1, reads GAGVSQSPSNKVTEKGKDVELRCDPISGHTALYWYRQSLGQGLEFLIYFQGNSAPDKSGLPSDRFSAERTGGSVSTLTIQRTQQEDSAVYLCASSLEGLATYEQFFGPGTRLTVL.

As concerns this clonotype: One junction end does not reproduce the germline sequence, and a read error may be involved. The chain recombines TRBV12-3 or TRBV12-4 with TRBJ1-1; D gene ambiguous. The CDR3 is 11 residues long. For the CDR3, the DNA is TGTGCCACCAGTAAGTACACTGAAGCTTTCTTT. Its protein product is CATSKYTEAFF.

This clonotype appeared a few times. V usage is TRBV5-1 and J usage is TRBJ1-1; 10 nucleotides align to TRBD1. This CDR3 has 15 residues. The V gene's germline CDR1 is SGHRS and CDR2 YFSETQ. With 5 bases clipped from V and 5 bases from J, the junction kept 9 bases outside the gene matches. CDR3 loop: CASRQGTGEGTEAFF. The CDR3 DNA reads as TGCGCCAGCAGGCAAGGGACAGGGGAGGGAACTGAAGCTTTCTTT.

The chain links TRBV7-2 to TRBJ2-5, with no clear D. The V end lost 4 bases, the J end lost 4 bases, and 10 bases lay between the germline ends. The CDR3 loop spans 13 amino acids. Germline-derived CDR1 and CDR2 are SGHTA and FQGNSA. The CDR3 sequence is CASSSSSRETQYF. The CDR3 DNA reads as TGTGCCAGCAGCTCAAGTTCGCGAGAGACCCAGTACTTC.

This clonotype was recorded at least ten times. V usage is TRBV7-2 and J usage is TRBJ1-6, with TRBD1 identical over 7 bases. Germline CDR1 reads SGHTA; CDR2 reads FQGNSA. V gave up 5 bases and J gave up 9 bases; unmatched junction bases: 4. This CDR3 region has 13 residues. The CDR3 DNA reads as TGTGCCAGCAGCCCAGGGGGGATTTCACCCCTCCACTTT. Its translation: CASSPGGISPLHF.

This clonotype was seen many times. The CDR3 here is CASSPVGLAGDTQYF. In nucleotides, the CDR3 is TGTGCCAGCTCACCAGTGGGACTAGCGGGAGATACGCAGTATTTT. The chain uses TRBV18 and TRBJ2-3; 12 bases map to TRBD2. After removal of 2 bases from V and 5 bases from J, the junction contained 2 bases not matched to a gene. The CDR3 extends over 15 amino acids. The germline V gene has CDR1 KGHSH and CDR2 LQKENI.

This clonotype was seen more than once but under ten times. The chain links TRBV10-2 to TRBJ2-5; D might be TRBD1 (6 bases). Looked up from germline, CDR1 is WSHSY and CDR2 is SAAADI. The CDR3 totals 16 residues. V gave up 1 base and J gave up 2 bases, with 14 bases separating them. Here the CDR3 reads CASSEYGTTFQETQYF. The CDR3 DNA is TGCGCCAGCAGTGAGTACGGGACAACTTTTCAAGAGACCCAGTACTTC.

The CDR3 sequence: CASSLGDSGANVLTF. CDR3 nucleotides: TGTGCCAGCAGCTTGGGCGACTCTGGGGCCAACGTCCTGACTTTC. The gene calls are TRBV7-9 and TRBJ2-6; D is uncertain. The CDR3 runs to 15 residues. Between the trimmed V and J ends, which lost 3 bases and 0 bases, there was a span of 6 bases. Germline loops: CDR1 SEHNR, CDR2 FQNEAQ (reference sequence).

This clonotype was seen ten or more times. The gene calls are TRBV7-2 and TRBJ1-3; 7 bases align to TRBD1. CDR1 SGHTA and CDR2 FQGNSA come from the germline V gene. This CDR3 is 14 amino acids long. The J segment lost 4 bases and the V segment lost 0 bases, leaving 0 bases of the junction unmatched. The CDR3 nucleotides are TGTGCCAGCAGCTTAGCGACAGGGGGAAACACCATATATTTT. Encoded protein: CASSLATGGNTIYF.

The chain joins TRBV7-2 to TRBJ2-2; D might be TRBD2 (6 bases). Germline values: CDR1 SGHTA, CDR2 FQGNSA. V was clipped by 5 bases and J by 8 bases, with 15 bases between them. The CDR3 contains 14 residues. CDR3 in amino acids: CASSRLGLGGELFF. The CDR3 bases are TGTGCCAGCAGCCGACTAGGCCTGGGGGGGGAGCTGTTTTTT.

This clonotype occurred a few times. This chain uses TRBV2 with TRBJ2-5; TRBD2 matches 10 bases. Germline CDR1 SNHLY, CDR2 FYNNEI. V shed 6 bases and J 0 bases; nucleotides not matched to a gene: 10. There are 17 residues in the CDR3. The CDR3 protein is CASSRGLAEKYQETQYF. The CDR3 nucleotides are TGTGCCAGCAGCCGAGGACTAGCGGAAAAGTACCAAGAGACCCAGTACTTC.

This clonotype was found many times. The rearrangement uses TRBV7-2 and TRBJ1-2; no reliable D call. This CDR3 has 13 residues. Germline V gene sequence: CDR1 SGHTA, CDR2 FQGNSA. The V and J ends lost 5 bases and 8 bases respectively, with 15 bases between them. For the CDR3, the DNA is TGTGCCAGCAGCCCATATAAAAGCCAGGGCTACACCTTC. Its translation is CASSPYKSQGYTF.

The V gene is TRBV5-6, the J gene TRBJ1-5; unclear D gene. The CDR3 covers 17 residues. Germline V lookup: CDR1 SGHDT, CDR2 YYEEEE. Trimming cost V 0 bases and J 5 bases, with 18 bases left between them. The CDR3 loop is CASSLGGTYPGDQPQHF. The DNA of the CDR3 is TGTGCCAGCAGCTTGGGGGGAACTTACCCCGGCGATCAGCCCCAGCATTTT.